This T cell receptor (beta chain) appears in the sequencing data of a study of naive and memory T cell subsets. Study-level points and caveats: Expression changes during T cell differentiation may affect RNA-based TCR counts.

A few counts support this clonotype. Antigen unknown. The junction and the germline gene differ at one end; a read error may be behind it. The beta constant-region primer was an equimolar mix of two oligonucleotides covering TRBC1 and TRBC2. TCRdb reprocessed the UMI-ligation and nested PCR reads via MiXCR and lists one record per CDR3 protein. The table records some 83,000 distinct CDR3 sequences, 13% of them present only once. Germline V CDR1 and CDR2: LGHDT, YNNKEL (reference sequence). The CDR3 length is 15 residues. This chain joins TRBV3-1 and TRBJ1-6; D remains ambiguous. The source is a human donor in good health. The sequencing input was central memory CD4+ T cells from blood. The CDR3 is CASRQEAFYNSPLHF. The CDR3 DNA follows: TGTGCCAGCAGACAAGAGGCCTTCTATAATTCACCCCTCCACTTT.